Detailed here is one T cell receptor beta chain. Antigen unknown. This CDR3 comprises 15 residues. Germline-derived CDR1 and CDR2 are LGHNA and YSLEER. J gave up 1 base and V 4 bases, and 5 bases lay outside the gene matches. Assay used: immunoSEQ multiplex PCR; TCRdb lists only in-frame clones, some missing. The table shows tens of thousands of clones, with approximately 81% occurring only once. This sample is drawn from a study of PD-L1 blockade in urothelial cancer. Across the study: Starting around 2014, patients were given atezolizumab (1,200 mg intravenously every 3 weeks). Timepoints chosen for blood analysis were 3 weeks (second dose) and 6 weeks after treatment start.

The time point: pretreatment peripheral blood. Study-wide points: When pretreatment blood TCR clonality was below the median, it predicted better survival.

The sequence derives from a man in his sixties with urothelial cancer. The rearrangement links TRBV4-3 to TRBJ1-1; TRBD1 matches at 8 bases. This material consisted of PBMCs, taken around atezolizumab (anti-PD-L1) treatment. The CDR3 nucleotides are TGCGCCAGCAGCCCAAGAGGACAGGGGAACACTGAAGCTTTCTTT. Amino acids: CASSPRGQGNTEAFF.